The 31 T cell receptor beta chains given below trace back to one sample, sequenced in a study of T cells in Graves' hyperthyroidism and ophthalmopathy. Regions amplified from RNA transcripts were the TCR beta CDR3 regions. In the first-round RT-PCR of the TCR CDR3, the HTBI primer set was used. TCRdb re-derived calls from the multiplex PCR reads in MiXCR, one entry per CDR3 protein. Of about 420,000 distinct CDR3 sequences in the sample, approximately 15% were seen once. Material: blood. The receptors stem from a woman under 30 with Graves' hyperthyroidism.

This clonotype has at least ten counts. The CDR3, as DNA: TGCGCCAGCAGCTTGGAGACAGGCCGCAATTCACCCCTCCACTTT. Protein product: CASSLETGRNSPLHF. This chain connects TRBV5-1 to TRBJ1-6; D possibly corresponds to TRBD1 (6 bases). This CDR3 comprises 15 residues. The V gene lost 0 bases and the J gene lost 7 bases, with 11 bases spanning the gap. Germline V gene data show CDR1 as SGHRS and CDR2 as YFSETQ. The entire variable domain, with the rest obtained from reference TRBV5-1 and TRBJ1-6, is as follows: KAGVTQTPRYLIKTRGQQVTLSCSPISGHRSVSWYQQTPGQGLQFLFEYFSETQRNKGNFPGRFSGRQFSNSRSEMNVSTLELGDSALYLCASSLETGRNSPLHFGNGTRLTVT.

This clonotype was recorded many times. The chain employs TRBV20-1 and TRBJ2-7, with 9 bases lining up with TRBD2. CDR1 DFQATT and CDR2 SNEGSKA come from the germline V gene (reference sequence). CDR3 length equals 15 residues. V was pared by 5 bases and J by 6 bases, with 14 bases of the junction left unmatched. In DNA form, the CDR3 reads TGCAGTGCTTCGCGCGGGAGGGCCGCCGGAACCGAGCAGTACTTC. It encodes CSASRGRAAGTEQYF.

This clonotype was seen a few times. The CDR3 nucleotides are TGTGCCAGCAGCTTACTCCCGAGGGGCGAAGAAAAACTGTTTTTT. Translated, it gives CASSLLPRGEEKLFF. This chain joins TRBV7-9 and TRBJ1-4, with D maybe TRBD1 (5 bases). Trimming stripped 2 bases from V and 8 bases from J, with 15 bases between. CDR1 SEHNR and CDR2 FQNEAQ come from the germline V gene (reference sequence). This CDR3 has 15 residues. The full variable domain, with the rest looked up from reference TRBV7-9 and TRBJ1-4, is DTGVSQNPRHKITKRGQNVTFRCDPISEHNRLYWYRQTLGQGPEFLTYFQNEAQLEKSRLLSDRFSAERPKGSFSTLEIQRTEQGDSAMYLCASSLLPRGEEKLFFGSGTQLSVL.

The table lists this clonotype with a count of one. This chain connects TRBV4-3 to TRBJ2-7; D possibly corresponds to TRBD1 (5 bases). Germline V gene sequence: CDR1 LGHNA, CDR2 YSLEER. CDR3 size: 15 residues. V was clipped by 2 bases and J by 4 bases, with 15 bases between them. Here the CDR3 reads CASSQTQGSSYEQYF. In DNA, the CDR3 is TGCGCCAGCAGCCAAACTCAGGGTAGTAGTTACGAGCAGTACTTC.

This clonotype was detected only once. This clone may be a read error of a much larger clone one base away. This chain connects TRBV20-1 to TRBJ2-1; a weak D match, TRBD2 (5 bases). CDR3 length: 15 amino acids. CDR1 and CDR2 (germline): DFQATT, SNEGSKA (reference sequence). The CDR3 reads CGAGERPSSYNEQFF. In DNA form, the CDR3 reads TGCGGTGCGGGTGAGCGGCCAAGCTCCTACAATGAGCAGTTCTTC.

The gene calls are TRBV2 and TRBJ2-2; 9 bases align to TRBD2. Per the germline V gene, CDR1 is SNHLY and CDR2 is FYNNEI. The V segment lost 7 bases and the J segment 6 bases; nucleotides outside the gene matches: 6. The CDR3 extends over 14 amino acids. The CDR3: CASNPGLASGELFF. The CDR3 bases are TGTGCCAGCAACCCGGGACTAGCCTCCGGGGAGCTGTTTTTT.

Of note for this clonotype: A clone one base away is much larger, so this may be a read error. The rearrangement uses TRBV28 and TRBJ2-3; D may be TRBD2 (6 bases). The CDR3 covers 15 residues. Germline V lookup: CDR1 MDHEN, CDR2 SYDVKM. Trimming removed 4 bases at V and 6 bases at J, with 17 bases between. The CDR3 here is CASSSTNGSPDTQYF. CDR3 sequence (DNA): TGTGCCAGCAGTTCCACTAACGGGAGTCCGGATACGCAGTATTTT.

The chain joins TRBV4-1 to TRBJ2-1; TRBD1 agrees at 9 bases. The germline V gene encodes CDR1 MGHRA and CDR2 YSYEKL. The CDR3 covers 16 residues. Trimming cost V 4 bases and J 8 bases; bases outside gene matches: 12. The CDR3 reads CASSPSGTGTNHEQFF. CDR3 sequence (DNA): TGCGCCAGCAGCCCATCGGGGACAGGGACCAACCATGAGCAGTTCTTC.

The V gene is TRBV14, the J gene TRBJ2-7, with D hard to call. CDR3 length equals 15 residues. V lost 0 bases to trimming and J lost 0 bases, with 9 bases between them. CDR1 and CDR2 (germline): SGHDN, FVKESK. In DNA form, the CDR3 reads TGTGCCAGCAGCCAAGAGCCTATATCCTCCTACGAGCAGTACTTC. Its translation: CASSQEPISSYEQYF.

There are a few counts of this clonotype. The J gene is TRBJ1-1, the V gene TRBV6-5; D remains ambiguous. Germline CDR1 and CDR2: MNHEY and SVGAGI. The CDR3 runs to 14 residues. V was cut by 2 bases and J by 0 bases, with 7 bases left in between. For the CDR3, the DNA is TGTGCCAGCAGTTACGCGGAGATGAACACTGAAGCTTTCTTT. It translates to CASSYAEMNTEAFF.

This chain joins TRBV11-2 and TRBJ2-1, with TRBD2 identical over 7 bases. The V segment lost 1 base and the J segment 11 bases; nucleotides outside the gene matches: 5. Germline loops: CDR1 SGHAT, CDR2 FQNNGV. This CDR3 is 13 amino acids long. The CDR3 loop is CASSLGSGVKQFF. The CDR3 nucleotides read TGTGCCAGCAGCTTAGGGAGCGGGGTCAAGCAGTTCTTC.

This clonotype was counted at least ten times. The CDR3 loop reads CASSWLGSEQPQHF. In nucleotides, the CDR3 is TGTGCCAGCAGCTGGCTAGGCAGTGAACAGCCCCAGCATTTT. The V gene is TRBV7-8, the J gene TRBJ1-5, with D unclear. Trimming stripped 4 bases from V and 7 bases from J, with 14 bases between. The CDR3 has 14 amino acids. Germline assignment: CDR1 SGHVS and CDR2 FQNEAQ.

This clonotype was found many times. The V call is TRBV6-1, the J call TRBJ2-5; no definite D call. Trimming took 5 bases from V and 1 from J, leaving 8 bases between them. Germline-derived CDR1 and CDR2 are MNHNS and SASEGT. The CDR3 loop spans 13 amino acids. This CDR3 reads CASSPEPQETQYF. The CDR3 DNA reads TGTGCCAGCAGTCCTGAACCCCAAGAGACCCAGTACTTC.

This chain joins TRBV6-2 or TRBV6-3 and TRBJ2-5; 10 bases align to TRBD2. The CDR3 totals 15 residues. The germline CDR1 and CDR2 sequences are MNHEY and SVGEGT. Trimming took 4 bases from V and 7 from J; bases not matched to a gene: 9. This chain's CDR3 is CASSSESGRAGTQYF. The DNA of the CDR3 is TGTGCCAGCAGTTCGGAAAGCGGGAGGGCCGGGACCCAGTACTTC.

In its sample, this clonotype was seen many times. The rearrangement joins TRBV18 to TRBJ2-1, with D perhaps TRBD2 (5 bases). The CDR3 is 15 residues long. Trimming shortened V by 3 bases and J by 6 bases, and 15 bases separated the two germline ends. CDR1 is KGHSH, CDR2 LQKENI, per germline. The CDR3 DNA is TGTGCCAGCTCACCTTCCGGGGTCGCAGGCAATGAGCAGTTCTTC. This sequence encodes CASSPSGVAGNEQFF.

This clonotype has ten or more counts. This chain links TRBV29-1 with TRBJ2-1; no reliable D call. Germline V CDR1 and CDR2: SQVTM, ANQGSEA. The CDR3 has 11 residues. Trimming took 4 bases from V and 7 from J, leaving 8 bases between them. DNA for the CDR3: TGCAGCGTTGCTCCCGGGAATGAGCAGTTCTTC. It specifies CSVAPGNEQFF.

This clonotype has a handful of counts. The J gene is TRBJ2-4, the V gene TRBV11-2, with 11 positions matching TRBD1. The J segment lost 2 bases and the V segment lost 5 bases, leaving 8 bases of the junction unmatched. The V gene's germline CDR1 is SGHAT and CDR2 FQNNGV. The CDR3 sequence is 17 residues long. The chain's CDR3 is CASSRWGTGGTKNIQYF. In DNA form, the CDR3 reads TGTGCCAGCAGCCGGTGGGGGACAGGGGGAACCAAAAACATTCAGTACTTC.

A remark on this clonotype: A read error may be the cause here, since a much bigger clone is one base away. This chain links TRBV20-1 with TRBJ1-4, with 9 bases matching TRBD1. Per germline, CDR1 DFQATT and CDR2 SNEGSKA (reference sequence). This CDR3 comprises 16 residues. The CDR3 reads CSARGLTGGTNEKLIF. The CDR3 nucleotides read TGCAGTGCTAGGGGTCTTACAGGGGGCACTAATGAAAAACTGATTTTT.

This clonotype was picked up many times. The chain joins TRBV2 to TRBJ1-2; 8 bases match TRBD1. Per germline, CDR1 SNHLY and CDR2 FYNNEI. With 3 bases clipped from V and 4 bases from J, the junction kept 16 bases outside the gene matches. This CDR3 has 18 amino acids. The CDR3 sequence: CASSEATGVWGKGYGYTF. The CDR3, as DNA: TGTGCCAGCAGTGAGGCGACAGGGGTTTGGGGGAAAGGCTATGGCTACACCTTC.

This chain joins TRBV20-1 and TRBJ2-2, with a weak D call TRBD2 (5 bases). CDR1 and CDR2 from the germline V gene are DFQATT and SNEGSKA (reference sequence). CDR3 length equals 13 residues. Trimming removed 2 bases at V and 6 bases at J, with 10 bases between. For the CDR3, the DNA is TGCAGTGCTAGACCTCCCGGGGCCGGGGAGCTGTTTTTT. Its translation: CSARPPGAGELFF.

This clonotype occurred many times. The chain couples TRBV13 to TRBJ2-7; D perhaps matches TRBD2 (5 bases). Germline CDR1 and CDR2: PRHDT and FYEKMQ (reference sequence). V lost 3 bases to trimming and J lost 3 bases, with 12 bases between them. The CDR3 sequence is 14 residues long. CDR3 region: CASSLASSYYEQYF. The CDR3 DNA sequence: TGTGCCAGCAGCTTGGCTAGCAGCTACTACGAGCAGTACTTC.

This clonotype occurred a few times. This chain joins TRBV6-1 and TRBJ1-6, with D unclear. The V gene's germline CDR1 is MNHNS and CDR2 SASEGT. Trimming pared 8 bases from V and 0 bases from J, leaving 11 bases between. The CDR3 has 15 amino acids. CDR3 DNA: TGTGCCAGCGGTAGTAGCAGCTCCTATAATTCACCCCTCCACTTT. Its protein product is CASGSSSSYNSPLHF.

This clonotype has ten or more counts. The V call is TRBV2, the J call TRBJ2-3; D perhaps matches TRBD1 (5 bases). Deletions cut 4 bases from V and 0 bases from J, with 11 bases between. Looked up from germline, CDR1 is SNHLY and CDR2 is FYNNEI. CDR3 length equals 15 residues. The CDR3 reads CASSVQGTSTDTQYF. In DNA, the CDR3 is TGTGCCAGCAGTGTGCAGGGAACCAGCACAGATACGCAGTATTTT.

This clonotype was detected ten times or more. The chain links TRBV3-1 to TRBJ1-2; unclear D gene. Germline V CDR1 and CDR2: LGHDT, YNNKEL (reference sequence). The CDR3 runs 15 residues. With 0 bases removed from V and 0 bases from J, the gap between germline ends came to 8 bases. The CDR3 sequence: CASSQERRANYGYTF. In DNA form, the CDR3 reads TGTGCCAGCAGCCAAGAACGACGAGCTAACTATGGCTACACCTTC.

This clonotype was seen repeatedly, ten times or more. The DNA of the CDR3 is TGTGCCAGCGACAAGCTAGGATCTGCTGGGAGGACCTTC. As protein: CASDKLGSAGRTF. The rearrangement joins TRBV11-1 to TRBJ1-2; no clear D gene. The CDR3 covers 13 residues. CDR1 and CDR2 (germline): SGHAT, FQDESV (reference sequence). Trimming pared 8 bases from V and 14 bases from J, leaving 24 bases between.

This rearrangement joins TRBV10-2 to TRBJ1-1; TRBD1 agrees at 9 bases. This CDR3 is built from 13 residues. Germline trimming cut 8 bases from V and 0 bases from J; bases unmatched to any gene: 1. In germline, CDR1 is WSHSY, CDR2 SAAADI. This chain's CDR3 is CASGTGMNTEAFF. In DNA, the CDR3 is TGCGCCAGCGGGACAGGGATGAACACTGAAGCTTTCTTT.

This clonotype turned up a few times. The J gene is TRBJ1-1, the V gene TRBV9; D unresolved. Germline CDR1 is SGDLS and CDR2 is YYNGEE. The V gene lost 3 bases and the J gene lost 4 bases, with 10 bases spanning the gap. CDR3 length: 13 amino acids. The CDR3 nucleotides read TGTGCCAGCAGCGCGGAACTGAGCACTGAAGCTTTCTTT. Translating it yields CASSAELSTEAFF.

J is TRBJ2-1 and V is TRBV5-1, with a tentative D call TRBD2 (6 bases). Deletions cut 3 bases from V and 4 bases from J, with 14 bases between. Germline CDR1 is SGHRS and CDR2 is YFSETQ. The CDR3 runs 15 residues. The CDR3 nucleotides read TGCGCCAGCAGCTGGGGCCCCGGGGGTTACAATGAGCAGTTCTTC. Its translation is CASSWGPGGYNEQFF.

This clonotype has ten or more counts. The CDR3 spells CASSPNTLGGVGSNQPQHF. The DNA of the CDR3 is TGTGCCAGCAGTCCAAATACATTGGGAGGGGTCGGTAGCAATCAGCCCCAGCATTTT. This rearrangement joins TRBV27 to TRBJ1-5; a weak D match, TRBD1 (5 bases). The CDR3 spans 19 residues. Trimming took off 5 bases at V and 0 bases at J, with 23 bases between the two ends. Germline-derived CDR1 and CDR2 are MNHEY and SMNVEV (reference sequence).

A few counts support this clonotype. J is TRBJ2-3 and V is TRBV7-9, with no clear D. Germline values: CDR1 SEHNR, CDR2 FQNEAQ (reference sequence). Trimming shortened V by 4 bases and J by 3 bases, and 5 bases separated the two germline ends. The CDR3 length is 12 residues. The CDR3 sequence: CASSSTTDTQYF. CDR3 in DNA: TGTGCCAGCAGCTCCACTACAGATACGCAGTATTTT.

This clonotype was counted at least ten times. The chain joins TRBV20-1 to TRBJ2-1; D assignment may be TRBD1 or TRBD2 (5 bases each). This CDR3 is built from 13 residues. Germline values: CDR1 DFQATT, CDR2 SNEGSKA (reference sequence). V was shortened by 3 bases and J by 6 bases, with 12 bases between the two germline ends. The CDR3 loop is CSARPGRRNEQFF. The CDR3 nucleotides are TGCAGTGCTAGGCCGGGACGCCGCAATGAGCAGTTCTTC.